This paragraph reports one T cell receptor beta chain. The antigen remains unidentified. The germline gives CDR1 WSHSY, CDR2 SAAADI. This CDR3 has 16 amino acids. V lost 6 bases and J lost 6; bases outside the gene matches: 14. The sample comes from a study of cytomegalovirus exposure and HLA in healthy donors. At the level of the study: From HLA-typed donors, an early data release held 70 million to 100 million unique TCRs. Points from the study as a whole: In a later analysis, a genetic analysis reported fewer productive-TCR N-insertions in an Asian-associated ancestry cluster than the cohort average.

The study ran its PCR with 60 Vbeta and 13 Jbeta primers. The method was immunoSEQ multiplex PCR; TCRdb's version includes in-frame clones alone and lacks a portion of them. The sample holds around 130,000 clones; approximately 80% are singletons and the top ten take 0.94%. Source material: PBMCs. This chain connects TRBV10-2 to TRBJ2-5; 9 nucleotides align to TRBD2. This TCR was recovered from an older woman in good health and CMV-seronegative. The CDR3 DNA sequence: TGCGCCAGCAGGACAGGCCTTGGGACTAGCTCAAAGACCCAGTACTTC. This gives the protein CASRTGLGTSSKTQYF.